The 5 T cell receptor beta chains listed next were all sequenced from one sample in a study of beta chain features in type 1 diabetes. The authors reverse transcribed all of the isolated RNA, so sequencing captured expressed TCRB transcripts. Sequencing used immunoSEQ multiplex PCR; TCRdb keeps in-frame clones, though not all of them. The table lists about 410,000 clones, roughly 13% of them singletons, with roughly 0.035% in the top ten. The sequenced sample consisted of naive CD4+ T cells from blood. The receptors were sampled from a man aged 25-45 years in good health.

The table lists this clone with a few counts. The J gene is TRBJ1-1, the V gene TRBV2; D remains unclear. CDR1 and CDR2 from the germline V gene are SNHLY and FYNNEI. Trimming took off 5 bases at V and 0 bases at J, with 25 bases between the two ends. The CDR3 has 19 amino acids. In DNA, the CDR3 is TGTGCCAGCAGTCCACCCCGTCGTGGAGGTGTAGACATGAACACTGAAGCTTTCTTT. The encoded protein is CASSPPRRGGVDMNTEAFF.

The chain combines TRBV27 with TRBJ2-5; D unclear. Deletions cut 0 bases from V and 5 bases from J, with 10 bases between. Germline V CDR1 and CDR2: MNHEY, SMNVEV (reference sequence). This CDR3 region has 14 residues. The DNA for the CDR3 is TGTGCCAGCAGTTTATCGATAAGTGGTGAGACCCAGTACTTC. Encoded protein: CASSLSISGETQYF.

This clone was observed a few times. The sample carries other DNA sequences with the same CDR3. This chain uses TRBV7-2 with TRBJ2-5; unclear D gene. The CDR3 is 13 amino acids. From germline, CDR1 is SGHTA and CDR2 FQGNSA. Trimming shortened V by 5 bases and J by 1 base, and 8 bases separated the two germline ends. The CDR3 DNA sequence: TGTGCCAGCAGCCTAAGTATCCAAGAGACCCAGTACTTC. As protein: CASSLSIQETQYF.

This clone was seen more than once but under ten times. V and J are TRBV7-2 and TRBJ2-1, with a tentative D call TRBD2 (5 bases). The V end lost 1 base, the J end lost 0 bases, and 10 bases lay between the germline ends. This CDR3 is 16 amino acids long. Germline assignment: CDR1 SGHTA and CDR2 FQGNSA. The CDR3 DNA is TGTGCCAGCAGCTTAGGCGGCGGGTTCTCCTACAATGAGCAGTTCTTC. It translates to CASSLGGGFSYNEQFF.

The gene calls are TRBV11-3 and TRBJ2-1, with 7 positions matching TRBD2. The CDR3 is 14 amino acids. Losses at the gene ends were 5 bases for V and 5 bases for J; bases not matched to a gene: 6. Per germline, CDR1 SGHNT and CDR2 YENEEA. Here the CDR3 DNA reads TGTGCCAGCAGCCTCTTCAGCGGGAACAATGAGCAGTTCTTC. Translating gives CASSLFSGNNEQFF.